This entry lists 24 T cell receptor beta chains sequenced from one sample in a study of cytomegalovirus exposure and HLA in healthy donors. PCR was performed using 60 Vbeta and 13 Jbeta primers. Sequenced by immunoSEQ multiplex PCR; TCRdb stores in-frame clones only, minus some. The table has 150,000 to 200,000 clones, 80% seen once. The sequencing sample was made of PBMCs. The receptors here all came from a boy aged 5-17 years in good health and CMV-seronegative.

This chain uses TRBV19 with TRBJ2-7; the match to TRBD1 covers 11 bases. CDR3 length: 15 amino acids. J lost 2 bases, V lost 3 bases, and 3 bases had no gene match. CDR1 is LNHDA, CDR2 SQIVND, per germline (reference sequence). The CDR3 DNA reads TGTGCCAGTAGTATCGAGGACAGGGGGCCCTACGAGCAGTACTTC. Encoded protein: CASSIEDRGPYEQYF.

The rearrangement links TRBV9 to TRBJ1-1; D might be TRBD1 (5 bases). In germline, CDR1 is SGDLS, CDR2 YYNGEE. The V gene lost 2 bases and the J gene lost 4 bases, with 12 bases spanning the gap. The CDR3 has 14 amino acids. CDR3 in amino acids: CASSVEGRGTEAFF. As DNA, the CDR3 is TGTGCCAGCAGCGTGGAGGGGAGGGGCACTGAAGCTTTCTTT.

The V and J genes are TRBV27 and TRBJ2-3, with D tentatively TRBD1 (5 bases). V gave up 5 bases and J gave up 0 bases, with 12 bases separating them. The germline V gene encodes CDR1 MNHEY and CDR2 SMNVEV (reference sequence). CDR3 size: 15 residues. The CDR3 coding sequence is TGTGCCAGCAGTCAAACGACAGCTAGCACAGATACGCAGTATTTT. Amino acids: CASSQTTASTDTQYF.

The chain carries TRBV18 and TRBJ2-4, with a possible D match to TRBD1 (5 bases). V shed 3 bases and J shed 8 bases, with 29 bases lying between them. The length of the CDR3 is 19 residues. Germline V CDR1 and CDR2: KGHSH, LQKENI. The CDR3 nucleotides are TGTGCCAGCTCACCTGGGATCCAGGGATCTTCTCAGTCCCATGACATTCAGTACTTC. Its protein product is CASSPGIQGSSQSHDIQYF.

CDR3 sequence: CASSEGDIRHMDGYTF. CDR3 nucleotide sequence: TGTGCCAGCAGCGAGGGGGACATCCGCCATATGGATGGCTACACCTTC. V usage is TRBV5-5 and J usage is TRBJ1-2; D perhaps matches TRBD1 (6 bases). The ends were cut back, 4 bases at V and 6 bases at J, with 22 bases in the middle. Germline values: CDR1 SGHKS, CDR2 YYEKEE (reference sequence). This CDR3 is built from 16 residues.

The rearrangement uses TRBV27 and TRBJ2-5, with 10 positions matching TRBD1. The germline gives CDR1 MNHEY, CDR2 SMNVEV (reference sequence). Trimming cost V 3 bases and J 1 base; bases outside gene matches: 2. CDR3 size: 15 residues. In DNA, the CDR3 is TGTGCCAGCAGTTTGGGGACAGGGGTCCAAGAGACCCAGTACTTC. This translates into CASSLGTGVQETQYF.

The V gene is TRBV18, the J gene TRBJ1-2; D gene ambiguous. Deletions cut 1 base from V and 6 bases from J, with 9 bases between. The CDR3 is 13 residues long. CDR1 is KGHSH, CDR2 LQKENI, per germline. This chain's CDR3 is CASSPQARDGYTF. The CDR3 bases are TGTGCCAGCTCACCACAGGCCCGGGATGGCTACACCTTC.

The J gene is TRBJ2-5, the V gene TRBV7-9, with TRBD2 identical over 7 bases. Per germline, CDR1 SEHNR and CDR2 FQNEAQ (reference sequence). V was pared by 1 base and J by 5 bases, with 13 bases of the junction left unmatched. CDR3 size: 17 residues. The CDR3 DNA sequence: TGTGCCAGCAGCTTAGGGCGGGCGGGAGTTGGTCTGGAGACCCAGTACTTC. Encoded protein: CASSLGRAGVGLETQYF.

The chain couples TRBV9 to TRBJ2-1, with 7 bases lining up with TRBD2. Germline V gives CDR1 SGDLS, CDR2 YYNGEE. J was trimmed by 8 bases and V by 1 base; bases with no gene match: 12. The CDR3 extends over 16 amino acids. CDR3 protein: CASSVIGGVFTHEQFF. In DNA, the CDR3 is TGTGCCAGCAGCGTAATTGGGGGGGTATTTACCCATGAGCAGTTCTTC.

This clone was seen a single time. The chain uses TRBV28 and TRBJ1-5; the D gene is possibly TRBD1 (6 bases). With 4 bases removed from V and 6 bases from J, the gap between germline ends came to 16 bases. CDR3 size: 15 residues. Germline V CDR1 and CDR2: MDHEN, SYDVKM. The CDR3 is CASSSTGKGGQPQHF. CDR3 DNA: TGTGCCAGCAGTTCCACAGGGAAAGGGGGTCAGCCCCAGCATTTT. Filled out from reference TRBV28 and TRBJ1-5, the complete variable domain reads DVKVTQSSRYLVKRTGEKVFLECVQDMDHENMFWYRQDPGLGLRLIYFSYDVKMKEKGDIPEGYSVSREKKERFSLILESASTNQTSMYLCASSSTGKGGQPQHFGDGTRLSIL.

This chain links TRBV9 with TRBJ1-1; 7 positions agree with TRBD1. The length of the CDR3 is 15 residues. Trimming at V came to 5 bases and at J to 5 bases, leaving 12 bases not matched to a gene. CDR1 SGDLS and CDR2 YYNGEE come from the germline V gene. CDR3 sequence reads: CASRDLQGYETEAFF. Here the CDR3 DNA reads TGTGCCAGCAGGGATCTACAGGGGTATGAAACTGAAGCTTTCTTT.

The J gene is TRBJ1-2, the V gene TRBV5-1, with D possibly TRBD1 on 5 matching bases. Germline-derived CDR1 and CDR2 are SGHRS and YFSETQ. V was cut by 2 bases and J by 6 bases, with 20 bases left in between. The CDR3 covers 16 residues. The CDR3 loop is CASSFGQGSEIDGYTF. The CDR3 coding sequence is TGCGCCAGCAGCTTTGGTCAGGGCAGCGAAATCGATGGCTACACCTTC.

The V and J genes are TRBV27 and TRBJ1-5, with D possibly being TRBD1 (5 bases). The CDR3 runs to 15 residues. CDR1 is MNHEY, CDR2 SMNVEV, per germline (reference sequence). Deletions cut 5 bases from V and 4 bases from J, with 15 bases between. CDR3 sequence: CASSTRPGDNQPQHF. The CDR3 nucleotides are TGTGCCAGCAGTACAAGACCGGGGGATAATCAGCCCCAGCATTTT.

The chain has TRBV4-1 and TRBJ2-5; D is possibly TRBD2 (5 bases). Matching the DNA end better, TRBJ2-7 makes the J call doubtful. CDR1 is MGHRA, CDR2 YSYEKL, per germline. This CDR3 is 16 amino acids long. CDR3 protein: CASSLFQSGNAYEQYF. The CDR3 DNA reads TGCGCCAGCAGCCTTTTTCAGTCGGGGAATGCGTACGAGCAGTACTTC.

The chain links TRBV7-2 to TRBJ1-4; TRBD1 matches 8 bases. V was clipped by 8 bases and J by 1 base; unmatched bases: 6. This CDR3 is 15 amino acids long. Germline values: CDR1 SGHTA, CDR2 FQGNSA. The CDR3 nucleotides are TGTGCCAGCCGACAGGGGACGGTAACTAATGAAAAACTGTTTTTT. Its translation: CASRQGTVTNEKLFF.

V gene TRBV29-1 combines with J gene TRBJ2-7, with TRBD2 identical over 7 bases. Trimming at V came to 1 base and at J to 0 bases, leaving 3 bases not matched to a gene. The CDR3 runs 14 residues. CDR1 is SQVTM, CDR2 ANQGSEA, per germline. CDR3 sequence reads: CSVEAGRPSYEQYF. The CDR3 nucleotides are TGCAGCGTTGAAGCCGGGAGGCCCTCCTACGAGCAGTACTTC.

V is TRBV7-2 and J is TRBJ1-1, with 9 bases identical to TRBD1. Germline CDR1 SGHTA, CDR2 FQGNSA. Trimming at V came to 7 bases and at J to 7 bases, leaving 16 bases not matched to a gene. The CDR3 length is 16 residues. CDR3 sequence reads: CASTTGPGTGTFEAFF. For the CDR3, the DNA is TGTGCCAGCACAACGGGCCCCGGGACAGGGACTTTTGAAGCTTTCTTT.

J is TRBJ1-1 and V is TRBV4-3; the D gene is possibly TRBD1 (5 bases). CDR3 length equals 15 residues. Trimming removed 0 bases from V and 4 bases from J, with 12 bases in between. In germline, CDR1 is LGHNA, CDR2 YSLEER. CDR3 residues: CASSQDYRMVTEAFF. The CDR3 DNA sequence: TGCGCCAGCAGCCAAGATTACAGGATGGTCACTGAAGCTTTCTTT.

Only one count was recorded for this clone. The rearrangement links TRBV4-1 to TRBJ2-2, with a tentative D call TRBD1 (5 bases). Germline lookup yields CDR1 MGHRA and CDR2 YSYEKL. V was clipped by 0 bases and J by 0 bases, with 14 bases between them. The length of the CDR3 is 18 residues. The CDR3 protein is CASSQDQGEPANTGELFF. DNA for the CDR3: TGCGCCAGCAGCCAAGATCAGGGCGAGCCGGCGAACACCGGGGAGCTGTTTTTT.

The CDR3 loop reads CASSPRRNGYTDTQYF. The CDR3 nucleotides read TGTGCCAGCAGCCCTCGTCGGAACGGGTACACAGATACGCAGTATTTT. The V and J genes are TRBV11-3 and TRBJ2-3; no clear D. CDR3 length equals 16 residues. The germline CDR1 and CDR2 sequences are SGHNT and YENEEA. Deletions cut 5 bases from V and 2 bases from J, with 17 bases between. Together with reference TRBV11-3 and TRBJ2-3, the CDR3 gives the full variable domain: EAGVVQSPRYKIIEKKQPVAFWCNPISGHNTLYWYLQNLGQGPELLIRYENEEAVDDSQLPKDRFSAERLKGVDSTLKIQPAELGDSAVYLCASSPRRNGYTDTQYFGPGTRLTVL.

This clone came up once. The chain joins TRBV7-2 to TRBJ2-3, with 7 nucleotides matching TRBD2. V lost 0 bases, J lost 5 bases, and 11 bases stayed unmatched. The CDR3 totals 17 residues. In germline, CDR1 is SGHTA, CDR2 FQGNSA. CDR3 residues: CASSLAGTGGAEDTQYF. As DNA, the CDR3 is TGTGCCAGCAGCTTAGCGGGTACGGGGGGAGCTGAAGATACGCAGTATTTT.

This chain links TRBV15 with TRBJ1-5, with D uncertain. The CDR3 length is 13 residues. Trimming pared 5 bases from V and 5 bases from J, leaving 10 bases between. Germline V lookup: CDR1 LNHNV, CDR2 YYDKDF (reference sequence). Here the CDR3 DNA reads TGTGCCACCAGCGGGAGTGGGTATCAGCCCCAGCATTTT. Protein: CATSGSGYQPQHF. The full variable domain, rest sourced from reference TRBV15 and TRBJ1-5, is DAMVIQNPRYQVTQFGKPVTLSCSQTLNHNVMYWYQQKSSQAPKLLFHYYDKDFNNEADTPDNFQSRRPNTSFCFLDIRSPGLGDTAMYLCATSGSGYQPQHFGDGTRLSIL.

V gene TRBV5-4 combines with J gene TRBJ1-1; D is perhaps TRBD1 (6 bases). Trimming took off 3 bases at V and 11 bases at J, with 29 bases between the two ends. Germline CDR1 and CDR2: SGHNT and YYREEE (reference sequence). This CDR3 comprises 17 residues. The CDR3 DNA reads TGTGCCAGCAGCTCCACGCCGGGGATTACATCGGGGGGCCCGGCTTTCTTT. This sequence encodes CASSSTPGITSGGPAFF.

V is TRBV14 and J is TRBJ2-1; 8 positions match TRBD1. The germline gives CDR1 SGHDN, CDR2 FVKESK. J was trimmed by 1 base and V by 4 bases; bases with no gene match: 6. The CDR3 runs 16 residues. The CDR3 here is CASSPIQGDSYNEQFF. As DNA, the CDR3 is TGTGCCAGCAGCCCCATACAGGGGGATTCCTACAATGAGCAGTTCTTC.